This T cell receptor beta chain originates from a study of shared clonotypes between healthy human individuals. The test was conducted at deep level. Each unsorted PBMC replicate got 300 ng genomic DNA, tens of thousands of genomes. Sequenced by immunoSEQ multiplex PCR; TCRdb stores in-frame clones only, minus some. The sample carries 400,000 to 500,000 clones, approximately 79% recorded once. Germline-derived CDR1 and CDR2 are MNHNS and SASEGT. This CDR3 spans 15 amino acids. V was trimmed by 4 bases and J by 5 bases, leaving 14 bases between them. The chain carries TRBV6-1 and TRBJ1-4, with D possibly TRBD1 on 5 matching bases. The source is a woman aged 40 to 55 in good health. Some clones in this sample may be carry-over from other donors' samples. Material: PBMCs. The CDR3 bases are TGTGCCAGCAGTGGAACCCGGGGGGGAAATGAAAAACTGTTTTTT. Encoded protein: CASSGTRGGNEKLFF.